These T cell receptor beta chains were read from a single sample in a study of blood T cells in healthy people across ages. From the 5' RACE reads, TCRdb called clonotypes with MiXCR, one entry per CDR3 protein. The repertoire holds roughly 700,000 distinct CDR3 sequences, with roughly 49% as singletons. Source material: blood. The receptors here all came from an older woman in good health. Both conserved end residues are part of each CDR3. The order of the fields is clone size, V gene, D gene, J gene, CDR3 DNA, CDR3 protein. The D gene is left open where the match is weak. Only some rows state a clone size, as once, few, many or a class for expanded clones.

few	TRBV3-1	.	TRBJ2-7	TGTGCCAGCAGCCAAAAGAACTACGAGCAGTACTTC	CASSQKNYEQYF
.	TRBV7-7	.	TRBJ2-1	TGTGCTCGCAGCACCGGGGGCAGCAATGAGCAGTTCTTC	CARSTGGSNEQFF
.	TRBV6-2/TRBV6-3	.	TRBJ2-4	TGTGCCAGCAGTCGAGGGTGGACTTTAAACATTCAGTACTTC	CASSRGWTLNIQYF
.	TRBV28	.	TRBJ2-7	TGTGCCAGCAGCCAGTTCCGGATCCAAGGCTACGAGCAGTACTTC	CASSQFRIQGYEQYF
.	TRBV30	.	TRBJ2-6	TGTGCCTGGAGAGGGGCGGAAGGGGCCAACGTCCTGACTTTC	CAWRGAEGANVLTF
.	TRBV20-1	.	TRBJ2-3	TGCAGTGCTGTCCCCCTCACAGATACGCAGTATTTT	CSAVPLTDTQYF
many	TRBV15	.	TRBJ1-5	TGTGCCACCAGCAGAGATTCCAGCAATCAGCCCCAGCATTTT	CATSRDSSNQPQHF
many	TRBV20-1	.	TRBJ2-6	TGCAGTGCTAAAAATACCGGCAACGTCCCGGGCAACGTCCTGACTTTC	CSAKNTGNVPGNVLTF
many	TRBV27	.	TRBJ2-7	TGCGCCAGCAGCCCAGGAGGGGGCTACGAGCAGTACTTC	CASSPGGGYEQYF
.	TRBV4-3	.	TRBJ2-1	TGCGCCAGCAGCCAAGTAGGGAGCGGACACGCATACAATGGGCAGTTCTTC	CASSQVGSGHAYNGQFF
once	TRBV3-1	TRBD2	TRBJ2-3	TGTGCCAGCAGCCGCCGGACTAGCGTGGCCACAGATACGCAGTATTTT	CASSRRTSVATDTQYF
few	TRBV19	.	TRBJ1-2	TGTGCCAGTAGTCCGACAGGTCCCGGCTACACCTTC	CASSPTGPGYTF
once	TRBV5-6	.	TRBJ1-1	TGTGCCAGCAGCCCAGGGGTGAGCACTGAAGCTTTCTTT	CASSPGVSTEAFF
.	TRBV25-1	TRBD1	TRBJ2-7	TGTGCCAGCAGTGAATGGGGGACAGTGGACTACGAGCAGTACTTC	CASSEWGTVDYEQYF
.	TRBV29-1	.	TRBJ2-3	TGCAGCATTGAATCAGTAGATACGCAGTATTTT	CSIESVDTQYF
.	TRBV11-3	TRBD1	TRBJ2-3	TGTGCCAGCAGCTTTTCAGGGGGTGGAGATACGCAGTATTTT	CASSFSGGGDTQYF
.	TRBV2	.	TRBJ2-7	TGTGCCAGCAGTGAGTGGGTGGCCGAGCAGTACTTC	CASSEWVAEQYF
.	TRBV12-3/TRBV12-4	TRBD1	TRBJ2-5	TGTGCCAGCAGTCCCGGAGCCGGGACAGGGTTACAAGAGACCCAGTACTTC	CASSPGAGTGLQETQYF
.	TRBV7-2	.	TRBJ1-1	TGTGCCAGCAGCTTAGATGGGACTTACACTGAAGCTTTCTTT	CASSLDGTYTEAFF
once	TRBV27	TRBD2	TRBJ2-7	TGTGCCAGCAGTCACACTAGCGCGGGCGAGCAGTACTTC	CASSHTSAGEQYF
.	TRBV24-1	.	TRBJ2-1	TGTGCCACCAGAGGGACTTCTGCCAATGAGCAGTTCTTC	CATRGTSANEQFF
.	TRBV15	TRBD2	TRBJ2-4	TGTGCCACCAGCAAAAGAACGGGACTAGCGGGAAGGGAGCAGTACTTC	CATSKRTGLAGREQYF
.	TRBV29-1	.	TRBJ2-2	TGCAGCGTTGTTTCGCTGAACACCGGGGAGCTGTTTTTT	CSVVSLNTGELFF
.	TRBV24-1	TRBD1	TRBJ2-1	TGTGCCACCAGTGATTTAGGAACCGGGACAGGGGGCGCTTACAATGAGCAGTTCTTC	CATSDLGTGTGGAYNEQFF
.	TRBV11-2	.	TRBJ2-1	TGTGCCAGCAGCCGCATCCGGGGGGCCGCCTACAATGAGCAGTTCTTC	CASSRIRGAAYNEQFF
.	TRBV5-6	TRBD2	TRBJ2-7	TGTGCCAACAGCGGGGCCGGGGGCTCCTACGAGCAGTACTTC	CANSGAGGSYEQYF
.	TRBV9	.	TRBJ2-1	TGTGCCAGCAGCGTAAAAGGGACGCTTTACAATGAGCAGTTCTTC	CASSVKGTLYNEQFF
.	TRBV15	.	TRBJ2-7	TGTGCCACCAGCAGAGAAAGCAAACAGTCCCAGCAGTACTTC	CATSRESKQSQQYF
.	TRBV7-6	TRBD1	TRBJ2-7	TGTGCCAGCAGCTTAGGGGGACAGGGAAAATCCTACGAGCAGTACTTC	CASSLGGQGKSYEQYF
few	TRBV21-1	.	TRBJ2-7	TGTGCCACGGGACAGGGGGATTTTTTGGACGAGCAGTACTTC	CATGQGDFLDEQYF
.	TRBV3-1	.	TRBJ1-1	TGTGCCAGCAGCCAAGGAGGGGCAACCACTGAAGCTTTCTTT	CASSQGGATTEAFF
.	TRBV28	TRBD2	TRBJ2-5	TGTGCCAGCAGTTTGGTGGGACTAGCGGGAGGGCCAGGGGAGCAGTACTTC	CASSLVGLAGGPGEQYF
.	TRBV5-1	.	TRBJ2-3	TGCGCCAGCAGGGGCAAGGGACCATCAGATACGCAGTATTTT	CASRGKGPSDTQYF
.	TRBV20-1	TRBD2	TRBJ2-3	TGCAGTGCTCCTAGCGGGAGGTTTGGAGATACGCAGTATTTT	CSAPSGRFGDTQYF
few	TRBV29-1	.	TRBJ1-4	TGCAGCGTTGATGTAAATGAAAAACTGTTTTTT	CSVDVNEKLFF
.	TRBV6-6	.	TRBJ2-4	TGTGCCAGCAGTTTGGGGGGCTTGGACATTCAGTACTTC	CASSLGGLDIQYF
.	TRBV7-9	.	TRBJ1-1	TGTGCCAGCAGCTTAGGGGGGATGGAAGACACTGAAGCTTTCTTT	CASSLGGMEDTEAFF
few	TRBV20-1	TRBD2	TRBJ2-7	TGCAGTGCTAGAGCCCGGAGCGGGGGATCCTACGAGCAGTACTTC	CSARARSGGSYEQYF
few	TRBV7-7	TRBD2	TRBJ2-5	TGTGCCAGCAGCGCTGGACTAGCGGGTAATGAGCAGTACTTC	CASSAGLAGNEQYF
.	TRBV11-2	TRBD2	TRBJ2-3	TGTGCCAGCAGGATGCGGGAGTCAGATACGCAGTATTTT	CASRMRESDTQYF
.	TRBV20-1	TRBD1	TRBJ2-3	TGCAGTGCCCGGGACAGGGTTGGGAGCACAGATACGCAGTATTTT	CSARDRVGSTDTQYF